Detailed here is one T cell receptor beta chain. This sample was included in a study of regulatory T cells in long-lasting Graves disease. Arm-PCR of CDR3 regions and iRepertoire HTBI primers were the basis on which TCR beta libraries were built. TCRdb itself ran the multiplex PCR reads through MiXCR, one entry per CDR3 protein. Of some 490,000 distinct CDR3 sequences in the sample, 12% are singletons; the top ten hold approximately 9%. As for time point: newly diagnosed GD, antithyroid drugs for less than 3 months. PBMCs provided the RNA from which the TCR library was made. The CDR3 has 15 residues. The ends lost 5 bases at V and 8 bases at J; junction bases unmatched: 9. CDR1 and CDR2 from the germline V gene are SGHTA and FQGNSA. These sequences were also reported in another study, on T cells in Graves' hyperthyroidism and ophthalmopathy.

The chain combines TRBV7-2 with TRBJ1-1, with 12 positions matching TRBD1. The material was peripheral blood mononuclear cells (PBMCs), obtained at new diagnosis, from a patient treated with antithyroid drugs. The sequence was obtained from a woman aged 25 to 45 with Graves disease. The CDR3 protein is CASSHIWDRGREAFF. The CDR3 DNA follows: TGTGCCAGCAGCCACATATGGGACAGGGGGCGAGAAGCTTTCTTT.